Shown below are 30 T cell receptor beta chains from a single sample sequenced in a study of OX40 agonist ivuxolimab in advanced cancers. Only in-frame clones appear in the TCRdb table, and some are missing; sequencing was by immunoSEQ multiplex PCR. The profile covers tens of thousands of clones, with 88% appearing a single time and more than 55% taken by the ten largest. This specimen consisted of CD4+ or CD8+ T cells sorted from blood, obtained in a trial of the OX40 agonist ivuxolimab. The receptors originated from an adult with an advanced solid tumor such as melanoma, head and neck, liver or kidney cancer.

The genes are TRBV28 and TRBJ1-5; no reliable D call. CDR3 length equals 14 residues. Germline CDR1 is MDHEN and CDR2 is SYDVKM. V was pared by 8 bases and J by 6 bases, with 17 bases between. CDR3 nucleotide sequence: TGTGCCAGCGAACGGACGGATCGAAGTCAGCCCCAGCATTTT. Its protein is CASERTDRSQPQHF.

The chain carries TRBV9 and TRBJ1-1; D unclear. The V gene lost 3 bases and the J gene lost 1 base, with 10 bases spanning the gap. Germline-derived CDR1 and CDR2 are SGDLS and YYNGEE. The CDR3 length is 14 residues. The CDR3: CASSAEPKNTEAFF. The CDR3 DNA is TGTGCCAGCAGCGCCGAACCAAAGAACACTGAAGCTTTCTTT. Looking up the rest from reference TRBV9 and TRBJ1-1 gives the full variable domain: DSGVTQTPKHLITATGQRVTLRCSPRSGDLSVYWYQQSLDQGLQFLIQYYNGEERAKGNILERFSAQQFPDLHSELNLSSLELGDSALYFCASSAEPKNTEAFFGQGTRLTVV.

V and J are TRBV10-3 and TRBJ2-5, with TRBD2 matching over 7 bases. J gave up 4 bases and V 6 bases, and 2 bases lay outside the gene matches. The CDR3 runs 12 residues. Germline V gene data show CDR1 as ENHRY and CDR2 as SYGVKD. The CDR3 region is CAIRGEGETQYF. The CDR3 coding sequence is TGTGCCATCAGAGGGGAGGGAGAGACCCAGTACTTC.

This rearrangement joins TRBV11-1 to TRBJ2-3; 11 positions agree with TRBD2. With V trimmed by 6 bases and J by 2 bases, 10 bases remained unmatched. Germline assignment: CDR1 SGHAT and CDR2 FQDESV (reference sequence). The CDR3 has 17 residues. CDR3 region: CASSFTLAGGNTDTQYF. CDR3 DNA: TGTGCCAGCAGTTTTACCCTAGCGGGGGGTAACACAGATACGCAGTATTTT.

In this sample, this clone turned up many times. The chain carries TRBV15 and TRBJ1-2, with 8 positions matching TRBD1. Germline CDR1 reads LNHNV; CDR2 reads YYDKDF (reference sequence). This CDR3 contains 17 residues. The trim removed 0 bases at V and 4 bases at J, leaving 10 bases unmatched. CDR3 amino acids: CATSREKRLDRAYGYTF. The CDR3 nucleotides read TGTGCCACCAGCAGAGAGAAAAGATTGGACAGGGCCTATGGCTACACCTTC.

V and J are TRBV2 and TRBJ1-2, with D unresolved. Between the trimmed V and J ends, which lost 4 bases and 0 bases, there was a span of 6 bases. The CDR3 has 13 residues. In germline, CDR1 is SNHLY, CDR2 FYNNEI. For the CDR3, the DNA is TGTGCCAGCAGTGTTGGTACTAACTATGGCTACACCTTC. Its protein product is CASSVGTNYGYTF.

The rearrangement uses TRBV7-9 and TRBJ1-1; D is unclear. V shed 0 bases and J shed 3 bases, with 8 bases lying between them. Germline lookup yields CDR1 SEHNR and CDR2 FQNEAQ (reference sequence). The CDR3 loop spans 14 amino acids. CDR3 region: CASSLAPTDTEAFF. The DNA for the CDR3 is TGTGCCAGCAGCTTAGCCCCAACCGACACTGAAGCTTTCTTT.

The J gene is TRBJ2-1, the V gene TRBV11-3; D may correspond to TRBD1 or TRBD2 (5 bases each). V shed 6 bases and J shed 8 bases, with 11 bases lying between them. This CDR3 spans 12 amino acids. The germline V gene has CDR1 SGHNT and CDR2 YENEEA. CDR3 sequence (DNA): TGTGCCAGCAGGGGTTTGGGGGATGAGCAGTTCTTC. It encodes CASRGLGDEQFF.

V and J are TRBV7-3 and TRBJ2-1; D gene uncertain. The CDR3 covers 13 residues. V was pared by 1 base and J by 5 bases, with 6 bases between. Germline values: CDR1 SGHTA, CDR2 FQGTGA. CDR3 region: CASSLILNNEQFF. The CDR3 DNA follows: TGTGCCAGCAGCTTAATACTTAACAATGAGCAGTTCTTC.

This clone was seen only once. This chain joins TRBV5-1 and TRBJ1-4; D not certain. Germline V gene data show CDR1 as SGHRS and CDR2 as YFSETQ. This CDR3 is built from 17 residues. Trimming shortened V by 0 bases and J by 5 bases, and 17 bases separated the two germline ends. The CDR3 here is CASSLGAGLQQNEKLFF. CDR3 in DNA: TGCGCCAGCAGCTTGGGAGCGGGTTTGCAGCAGAATGAAAAACTGTTTTTT.

This chain uses TRBV27 with TRBJ1-5; D gene uncertain. The CDR3 sequence is 15 residues long. Germline V gene sequence: CDR1 MNHEY, CDR2 SMNVEV (reference sequence). The V gene lost 3 bases and the J gene lost 1 base, with 10 bases spanning the gap. The CDR3 coding sequence is TGTGCCAGCAGTTTGAGGGCAGTGAGCAATCAGCCCCAGCATTTT. As protein: CASSLRAVSNQPQHF.

DNA of the CDR3: TGTGCCAGCAGTGGCCCAGGGGAGACCCAGTACTTC. Protein product: CASSGPGETQYF. The rearrangement uses TRBV25-1 and TRBJ2-5; TRBD1 might be the D (5 bases). This CDR3 contains 12 residues. V gave up 4 bases and J gave up 5 bases, with 8 bases separating them. The germline V gene encodes CDR1 MGHDK and CDR2 SYGVNS.

The chain is built from TRBV6-1 and TRBJ2-2; 9 bases fit TRBD1. With 5 bases clipped from V and 7 bases from J, the junction kept 5 bases outside the gene matches. CDR3 size: 14 residues. The germline gives CDR1 MNHNS, CDR2 SASEGT. Written as DNA, the CDR3 is TGTGCCAGCAGTTCACAGGGGGCGGTCGGGGAGCTGTTTTTT. Translating it yields CASSSQGAVGELFF.

This clone was observed many times. The CDR3 DNA reads as TGTGCCAGCGCGTTCGGGGGTGGTACATACGAGCAGTACTTC. Protein sequence: CASAFGGGTYEQYF. The chain uses TRBV27 and TRBJ2-7; D is perhaps TRBD2 (6 bases). Germline CDR1 reads MNHEY; CDR2 reads SMNVEV (reference sequence). CDR3 length equals 14 residues. With 8 bases removed from V and 4 bases from J, the gap between germline ends came to 18 bases.

The chain has TRBV6-6 and TRBJ1-2; the D is unclear. The CDR3 spans 15 residues. Germline-derived CDR1 and CDR2 are MNHNY and SVGAGI (reference sequence). V gave up 6 bases and J gave up 0 bases, with 14 bases separating them. In DNA, the CDR3 is TGTGCCAGCAGCTCATTCATGGGTTCTAACTATGGCTACACCTTC. Protein product: CASSSFMGSNYGYTF.

The gene calls are TRBV9 and TRBJ2-2; D gene unclear. The CDR3 is 14 residues long. V gave up 0 bases and J gave up 1 base, with 4 bases separating them. Per the germline V gene, CDR1 is SGDLS and CDR2 is YYNGEE. The DNA of the CDR3 is TGTGCCAGCAGCGTAGGGATGAACACCGGGGAGCTGTTTTTT. This gives the protein CASSVGMNTGELFF.

The J gene is TRBJ1-1, the V gene TRBV5-4; D is unresolved. Germline CDR1 is SGHNT and CDR2 is YYREEE (reference sequence). V was trimmed by 3 bases and J by 3 bases, leaving 15 bases between them. The CDR3 has 15 amino acids. CDR3 sequence (DNA): TGTGCCAGCAGCTCAGACTTGGGCTTCGACACTGAAGCTTTCTTT. Translated: CASSSDLGFDTEAFF.

This chain joins TRBV2 and TRBJ2-7, with D possibly being TRBD2 (6 bases). With 0 bases removed from V and 2 bases from J, the gap between germline ends came to 20 bases. The CDR3 covers 18 residues. Germline lookup yields CDR1 SNHLY and CDR2 FYNNEI. For the CDR3, the DNA is TGTGCCAGCAGTGAAGCGCCTGGGACTGCCGATGCACCCTACGAGCAGTACTTC. This encodes CASSEAPGTADAPYEQYF.

This chain's CDR3 is CASSPGLGPDTQYF. Here the CDR3 DNA reads TGTGCCAGCAGTCCGGGACTAGGTCCAGATACGCAGTATTTT. The gene calls are TRBV6-4 and TRBJ2-3; 8 bases align to TRBD2. V was clipped by 5 bases and J by 4 bases; unmatched bases: 5. The CDR3 length is 14 residues. Looked up from germline, CDR1 is MRHNA and CDR2 is SNTAGT.

The CDR3, as DNA: TGTGCCAGCAGCTCGCGTTGGGAACCCAATCAGCCCCAGCATTTT. Translation: CASSSRWEPNQPQHF. The chain is built from TRBV7-8 and TRBJ1-5; no clear D gene. CDR3 size: 15 residues. Looked up from germline, CDR1 is SGHVS and CDR2 is FQNEAQ. V gave up 4 bases and J gave up 3 bases, with 13 bases separating them.

The count of this clone is one. This chain links TRBV9 with TRBJ1-1; 10 bases map to TRBD1. CDR1 SGDLS and CDR2 YYNGEE come from the germline V gene. Unmatched junction bases numbered 4, after V lost 2 bases and J lost 3 bases. This CDR3 has 15 amino acids. CDR3 DNA sequence: TGTGCCAGCAGCGTCACCGGGACAGGGGACACTGAAGCTTTCTTT. Amino acid sequence: CASSVTGTGDTEAFF.

This rearrangement joins TRBV19 to TRBJ1-2; 10 positions agree with TRBD1. Germline CDR1 reads LNHDA; CDR2 reads SQIVND (reference sequence). Trimming at V came to 3 bases and at J to 6 bases, leaving 13 bases not matched to a gene. This CDR3 has 17 amino acids. The CDR3 sequence: CASSIPGQGVLSDGYTF. The CDR3 DNA sequence: TGTGCCAGTAGTATCCCTGGACAGGGGGTGCTTTCGGATGGCTACACCTTC. Based on the CDR3 plus reference TRBV19 and TRBJ1-2, the full variable domain is DGGITQSPKYLFRKEGQNVTLSCEQNLNHDAMYWYRQDPGQGLRLIYYSQIVNDFQKGDIAEGYSVSREKKESFPLTVTSAQKNPTAFYLCASSIPGQGVLSDGYTFGSGTRLTVV.

This clone appeared a few times. The CDR3 DNA is TGTGCCAGCTCACCACCTGGGACAGGGGGGAAAGATACGCAGTATTTT. It is translated as CASSPPGTGGKDTQYF. J is TRBJ2-3 and V is TRBV18; the match to TRBD1 covers 11 bases. Germline lookup yields CDR1 KGHSH and CDR2 LQKENI. The CDR3 has 16 amino acids. V was pared by 0 bases and J by 5 bases, with 4 bases of the junction left unmatched.

This clone has only a few counts. V usage is TRBV2 and J usage is TRBJ1-1; no firm D call. Between the trimmed V and J ends, which lost 1 base and 11 bases, there was a span of 8 bases. Germline CDR1 reads SNHLY; CDR2 reads FYNNEI. The CDR3 sequence is 11 residues long. CDR3 region: CASSEVRGAFF. The CDR3 coding sequence is TGTGCCAGCAGTGAAGTCCGAGGGGCTTTCTTT.

This chain uses TRBV11-2 with TRBJ1-2, with D perhaps TRBD1 (5 bases). V was clipped by 5 bases and J by 4 bases, with 11 bases between them. The CDR3 is 13 amino acids. Germline V gives CDR1 SGHAT, CDR2 FQNNGV. The CDR3 reads CASSPDSFYGYTF. CDR3 coding DNA: TGTGCCAGCAGCCCAGACAGTTTCTATGGCTACACCTTC.

This chain uses TRBV6-6 with TRBJ1-1, with 7 bases matching TRBD1. This CDR3 is 15 amino acids long. With 0 bases clipped from V and 1 base from J, the junction kept 2 bases outside the gene matches. Germline V gives CDR1 MNHNY, CDR2 SVGAGI (reference sequence). The CDR3 DNA reads as TGTGCCAGCAGTTACTCGGGACAGAAGAACACTGAAGCTTTCTTT. It yields the protein CASSYSGQKNTEAFF.

The chain's CDR3 is CASSLQGETYEQYF. CDR3 in DNA: TGTGCCAGCAGTCTACAGGGGGAAACCTACGAGCAGTACTTC. The chain combines TRBV6-1 with TRBJ2-7; 8 bases are a match to TRBD1. Trimming removed 5 bases from V and 2 bases from J; junction bases left unmatched: 5. The CDR3 has 14 amino acids. Germline V lookup: CDR1 MNHNS, CDR2 SASEGT.

This rearrangement joins TRBV6-1 to TRBJ1-3; 10 nucleotides line up with TRBD1. Germline values: CDR1 MNHNS, CDR2 SASEGT. Trimming cost V 7 bases and J 5 bases; bases outside gene matches: 8. This CDR3 comprises 15 residues. Here the CDR3 reads CASITGTGARNTIYF. The CDR3 bases are TGTGCCAGCATCACCGGGACAGGGGCCCGAAACACCATATATTTT.

The chain couples TRBV28 to TRBJ2-1; D might be TRBD1 (5 bases). V gave up 3 bases and J gave up 2 bases, with 11 bases separating them. The CDR3 loop spans 15 amino acids. Germline CDR1 and CDR2: MDHEN and SYDVKM. The CDR3 sequence: CASSFEQVTYNEQFF. DNA of the CDR3: TGTGCCAGCAGTTTTGAACAGGTGACCTACAATGAGCAGTTCTTC.

The rearrangement joins TRBV5-1 to TRBJ1-2; TRBD1 might be the D (5 bases). Germline CDR1 is SGHRS and CDR2 is YFSETQ. The CDR3 runs 13 residues. Trimming removed 2 bases from V and 3 bases from J, with 8 bases in between. The CDR3 DNA reads as TGCGCCAGCAGCTTCGGGACGGACTATGGCTACACCTTC. This codes for CASSFGTDYGYTF.